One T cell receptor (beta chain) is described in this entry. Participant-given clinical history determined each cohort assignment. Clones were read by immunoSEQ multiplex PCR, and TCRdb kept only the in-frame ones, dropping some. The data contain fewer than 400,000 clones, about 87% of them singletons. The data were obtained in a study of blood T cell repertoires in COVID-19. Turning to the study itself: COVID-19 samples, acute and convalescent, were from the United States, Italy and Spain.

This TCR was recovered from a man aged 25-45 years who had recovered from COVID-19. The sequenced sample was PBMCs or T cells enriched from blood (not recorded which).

CDR3: CASSEQLAGKGDYTF. In DNA form, the CDR3 reads TGTGCCAGCAGTGAACAATTGGCGGGGAAGGGAGACTACACCTTC. The chain recombines TRBV6-1 with TRBJ1-2; D is ambiguous. This CDR3 has 15 residues. With 2 bases removed from V and 10 bases from J, the gap between germline ends came to 20 bases. Germline values: CDR1 MNHNS, CDR2 SASEGT.